The rows below give T cell receptor beta chains drawn from one sample of a study of shared T cell receptors in the human thymus. Assay: immunoSEQ multiplex PCR; the TCRdb copy retains only in-frame clones and omits some. Of about 660,000 clones in the sample, around 87% were seen once. This sample was shared with a second study, whose subject was human thymus T cells.

Sequences were obtained from thymocytes. The receptors here all came from a boy younger than two with a congenital heart defect. CDR3s include the opening cysteine and the closing phenylalanine or tryptophan. A D gene is named only where the DNA matches it firmly. Some rows have no size entry. The others give once, few or many, or a class for an expanded clone.

j_call clone_size v_call d_call cdr3_nt cdr3_aa
TRBJ1-2 - TRBV25-1 - TGTGCCAGCAGTGAATATGGAGGGCAGCTGATCTATGGCTACACCTTC CASSEYGGQLIYGYTF
TRBJ2-7 few TRBV11-2 - TGTGCCAGCAGCTTAGATCCCCAGGCCCTCCTGGACGAGCAGTACTTC CASSLDPQALLDEQYF
TRBJ2-7 - TRBV25-1 TRBD1 TGTGCCAGCAGTGGGGGACAGTTTAACCCCTACGAGCAGTACTTC CASSGGQFNPYEQYF
TRBJ1-3 - TRBV27 TRBD1 TGTGCCAGCAGTCCGACAGGGAGCTTCAACTCTGGAAACACCATATATTTT CASSPTGSFNSGNTIYF
TRBJ2-7 - TRBV10-2 - TGCGCCAGCCGTGGACAGACCTACGAGCAGTACTTC CASRGQTYEQYF
TRBJ2-7 - TRBV15 TRBD2 TGTGCCACCAGCAGAGTAAGCGGGAGGGCCTCCGAGCAGTACTTC CATSRVSGRASEQYF
TRBJ2-3 - TRBV19 - TGTGCCAGTAGTTCCCGTGGCCCAGCGGCCAACCTCACAGATACGCAGTATTTT CASSSRGPAANLTDTQYF
TRBJ1-1 - TRBV10-3 - TGTGCCATCAGTCTACAGGGTAGGGACACTGAAGCTTTCTTT CAISLQGRDTEAFF
TRBJ2-7 few TRBV25-1 TRBD1 TGTGCCAGCAGCGACGACAGGGGAGGAAACGAGCAGTACTTC CASSDDRGGNEQYF
TRBJ2-7 - TRBV28 TRBD2 TGTGCCAGCAGTTTACCCCGTTGGGCGGCTAGCGGGACCTACGAGCAGTACTTC CASSLPRWAASGTYEQYF
TRBJ1-6 - TRBV25-1 TRBD1 TGTGCCAGCGGACGAACGACAGGGCTGGTTAATTCACCCCTCCACTTT CASGRTTGLVNSPLHF
TRBJ1-1 few TRBV28 - TGTGCCAGCAGTTTCTTGTTTAGGGAGGGCAACACTGAAGCTTTCTTT CASSFLFREGNTEAFF
TRBJ1-5 - TRBV6-6 - TGTGCCAGCAGTTACTCGAGGGTGGTACAGCCCCAGCATTTT CASSYSRVVQPQHF
TRBJ2-1 - TRBV11-3 TRBD2 TGTGCCAGCAGCAGGGGACTAGCTTACAATGAGCAGTTCTTC CASSRGLAYNEQFF
TRBJ1-5 once TRBV7-9 - TGTGCCAGCAGCAGTACAGGGCCCAATCAGCCCCAGCATTTT CASSSTGPNQPQHF
TRBJ2-1 - TRBV30 TRBD2 TGTGCCTGGATCATAGCGGGAGCCTACAATGAGCAGTTCTTC CAWIIAGAYNEQFF
TRBJ2-1 - TRBV14 - TGTGCCAGCAGCCAAGATCGGAGAAATGAGCAGTTCTTC CASSQDRRNEQFF
TRBJ2-5 once TRBV5-1 - TGCGCCAGCAGCCAGGACTCTTGGGAGACCCAGTACTTC CASSQDSWETQYF
TRBJ1-5 - TRBV10-2 - TGCGCCAGCAGTGAGCAGAGCAATCAGCCCCAGCATTTT CASSEQSNQPQHF
TRBJ2-7 - TRBV2 - TGTGCCAGCAGCCGGGACACCGAGCAGTACTTC CASSRDTEQYF
TRBJ1-1 - TRBV4-3 TRBD1 TGCGCCAGCAGCCCACGGGACAGAAGTCATCTACGGGCTTTCTTT CASSPRDRSHLRAFF
TRBJ2-3 - TRBV7-2 TRBD1 TGTGCCAGCAGCCCCGACAGGGCCAGCACAGATACGCAGTATTTT CASSPDRASTDTQYF
TRBJ2-1 - TRBV28 TRBD2 TGTGCCAGCAGTCCACCGCACAAAACTAGCGGGATGTACAATGAGCAGTTCTTC CASSPPHKTSGMYNEQFF
TRBJ1-6 once TRBV6-1 TRBD1 TGTGCCAGCAAAGGGACAGTTGCCTATAATTCACCCCTCCACTTT CASKGTVAYNSPLHF
TRBJ2-2 - TRBV9 - TGTGCCAGCAGCGCTAGTGGAGGGAAGGCCCGCCCCACCACCGGGGAGCTGTTTTTT CASSASGGKARPTTGELFF
TRBJ1-2 - TRBV5-1 TRBD1 TGCGCCAGCAGCGTTAATCCCGGGACAGGAGGTTATGGCTACACCTTC CASSVNPGTGGYGYTF
TRBJ2-1 - TRBV5-4 - TGTGCCAGCAGCCGCGGGACAGACCCCTACAATGAGCAGTTCTTC CASSRGTDPYNEQFF
TRBJ2-1 - TRBV9 TRBD2 TGTGCCAGCAGCGTAGCTCACCGGACTAGCGGTTACAATGAGCAGTTCTTC CASSVAHRTSGYNEQFF
TRBJ2-6 - TRBV19 - TGTGCCAGTAGTAACACAGGATCTGGGGCCAACGTCCTGACTTTC CASSNTGSGANVLTF
TRBJ2-3 - TRBV5-6 TRBD1 TGTGCCAGCAGCTTCGGACAGGCAACGGCTGATACGCAGTATTTT CASSFGQATADTQYF
TRBJ2-7 - TRBV9 TRBD1 TGTGCCAGCAGCTTATCTGGACAGGATGACGAGCAGTACTTC CASSLSGQDDEQYF
TRBJ1-1 few TRBV5-1 - TGCGCCAGCAGCCCCTCGGGGGCTGAAGCTTTCTTT CASSPSGAEAFF
TRBJ2-7 once TRBV4-1 TRBD1 TGCGCCAGCAGCCAAAGAAGAGGGACAGGCTACTCCTACGAGCAGTACTTC CASSQRRGTGYSYEQYF
TRBJ2-1 - TRBV14 - TGTGCCAGCAGCCAAAGTAGTACAGCCTACAATGAGCAGTTCTTC CASSQSSTAYNEQFF
TRBJ1-2 - TRBV5-6 TRBD1 TGTGCCAGCAGCTTACAGGGGCCAGAGGGAGGCTACACCTTC CASSLQGPEGGYTF
TRBJ2-2 - TRBV7-6 - TGTGCCAGCAGCTTAGAGACAGGTGGAACCGGGGAGCTGTTTTTT CASSLETGGTGELFF
TRBJ2-7 - TRBV27 - TGTGCCAGCAGTCCCAGCTCCTACGAGCAGTACTTC CASSPSSYEQYF
TRBJ2-5 - TRBV28 TRBD2 TGTGCCAGCAGTATGGGACTAGCGGGTCGGGAGACCCAGTACTTC CASSMGLAGRETQYF
TRBJ2-1 - TRBV27 - TGTGCCAGCAGCTTAACCGTGCTAAATGAGCAGTTCTTC CASSLTVLNEQFF
TRBJ2-3 - TRBV2 - TGTGCCAGCAGGAGGGGTGGAGGGTGGTCAGATACGCAGTATTTT CASRRGGGWSDTQYF
TRBJ1-1 - TRBV29-1 TRBD1 TGCAGCGTGGGGACAGGTGCTTACACTGAAGCTTTCTTT CSVGTGAYTEAFF
TRBJ1-1 - TRBV4-1 TRBD1 TGCGCCAGCAGCCAGCGGGGGTTAGGACAGGGAAAAACTGAAGCTTTCTTT CASSQRGLGQGKTEAFF
TRBJ2-7 - TRBV4-3 - TGCGCCAGCAGCCAAGTTGGCAGCTACGAGCAGTACTTC CASSQVGSYEQYF
TRBJ1-1 - TRBV10-3 - TGTGCCATCAGGGGAGTCGTTTTCACTGAAGCTTTCTTT CAIRGVVFTEAFF
TRBJ2-2 - TRBV9 TRBD2 TGTGCCAGCAGCCCCCTGGCGGGGGGGCCTGTCGGGGAGCTGTTTTTT CASSPLAGGPVGELFF
TRBJ2-7 - TRBV6-1 - TGTGCCAGCAGTGATGGAGGGGAGACCCACTACGAGCAGTACTTC CASSDGGETHYEQYF
TRBJ2-1 - TRBV12-5 TRBD2 TGTGCTAGTGGTTTGTGCCGCCCGGGGCGGGAGGACACGGGGAATGAGCAGTTCTTC CASGLCRPGREDTGNEQFF
TRBJ2-1 - TRBV6-6 TRBD1 TGTGCCAGCGGCCCGGGACAGGGAATTTACAATGAGCAGTTCTTC CASGPGQGIYNEQFF
TRBJ2-1 - TRBV7-6 - TGTGCCAGCAGCCCCCGGACATTCGACGTGAATGAGCAGTTCTTC CASSPRTFDVNEQFF
TRBJ2-2 - TRBV9 TRBD1 TGTGCCAGCAGTCCATCCGAATCATGGGGACAGGGTAACGGGGAGCTGTTTTTT CASSPSESWGQGNGELFF
TRBJ2-6 - TRBV12-5 - TGTGCTAGTGGTTTGGTACCTCGAGGTCTAAACTCTGGGGCCAACGTCCTGACTTTC CASGLVPRGLNSGANVLTF
TRBJ1-1 - TRBV11-2 - TGTGCCAGCAGCTTAGGTCAGGGGATCATGAACACTGAAGCTTTCTTT CASSLGQGIMNTEAFF
TRBJ1-3 - TRBV18 TRBD1 TGTGCCAGCTCACTCCGGACAGGGGGCTCTGGAAACACCATATATTTT CASSLRTGGSGNTIYF
TRBJ2-5 - TRBV25-1 TRBD1 TGTGCCAGCAGTGCTGACAGGGGGCCAGAGACCCAGTACTTC CASSADRGPETQYF
TRBJ2-2 - TRBV27 TRBD2 TGTGCCAGCAGTGGGGGTAGCGGGAGGGCCGCCGGGGAGCTGTTTTTT CASSGGSGRAAGELFF
TRBJ2-7 - TRBV9 - TGTGCCAGCAGTATTCGGGAAGTCCCGCGCTCCTACGAGCAGTACTTC CASSIREVPRSYEQYF
TRBJ2-3 - TRBV20-1 - TGCAGTGCTTACTACACAGATACGCAGTATTTT CSAYYTDTQYF
TRBJ1-2 - TRBV25-1 TRBD1 TGTGCCAGCAGTGTTGGACAGGGGCATTTCTATGGCTACACCTTC CASSVGQGHFYGYTF
TRBJ1-5 once TRBV19 - TGTGCCAGTAGTATGTGGTCCGGGCCCCAGCATTTT CASSMWSGPQHF
TRBJ2-3 - TRBV25-1 - TGTGCCAGTAGTGGAAACGGTACAGATACGCAGTATTTT CASSGNGTDTQYF